Given below is one T cell receptor (beta chain) in context. Its antigen specificity is not known. Per-nucleotide qualities are absent, and no much larger clonotype sits a single base away. A two-step multiplex PCR was used to amplify TCR-beta CDR3 regions from genomic DNA, and Illumina-compatible adaptors were added in the second step. TCR-beta immunosequencing was carried out on an Illumina platform through the commercial immunoSEQ service. The study's processing was this. Two measures summarised the repertoires: productive clonality, and Top 10 Clones, meaning the percentage of T-cell templates coming from the ten most frequent sequences. Values of productive clonality ranged from 0 to 1, with a monoclonal population indicated by a value of 1. Tumour-associated clones were defined as sequences comprising at least 0.1% of tumour T-cell templates but absent from matched non-adjacent lung, identified via log10 scatter plots. Student's t-tests were used for two-group comparisons, ANOVA was used for stages, and linear regression was used for relationships, with analyses conducted in GraphPad Prism7 and R. The source is immuneACCESS, and TCRdb retained only in-frame sequences with V and J called. Part of the clones is not carried over; for the studies checked, unresolved V genes explain less than half of this, and the remainder is unexplained. For V, J and clone size, that table is used; D and trimming come from the DNA. The sample table records approximately 2,800 clones; about 74% of these occur just once. The ten largest make up 12% of the sample.

The data stem from a study of immune cell composition in non-small cell lung cancer (dated by TCRdb to the late 2010s). General notes on the study: To assign histologic subtype, which was mostly lung adenocarcinoma or squamous cell carcinoma, H&E was combined with p63, CK5, Napsin A and TTF-1 immunohistochemistry. Supplementary cohort #1, approximately 11 lung adenocarcinoma cases, had paired tumour/lung TCR-beta sequencing and TIL populations generated to assess tumour reactivity. Using Adaptive Biotechnologies, the researchers ran TCR-beta sequencing on fewer than 45 paired NSCLC tumour and non-adjacent lung specimens, along with just over 25 tumour-only specimens. A few tumour specimens with TCR-beta data were rare histological subtypes and were excluded from the subtype comparisons. On the study overall, not on this receptor specifically: Top 10 clone scores and productive clonality were significantly higher in lung squamous cell carcinoma than in lung adenocarcinoma tumours. No significant correlation was found between tumour TCR-beta clonality and smoking pack-years. Across nine to eleven adenocarcinoma cases, the maximal tumour-associated clone frequency showed a strong correlation with TIL tumour reactivity, but overall clonality showed no such correlation. The reactivity cohort was only approximately 9 cases, and tumour-reactive clones were not shown to share sequences with the dominant in vivo tumour-associated clones. Tumour-associated clones >0.5% were found in nearly half of NSCLC cases, namely in approximately 30% of adenocarcinomas versus 65% to 80% of squamous carcinomas.

Genomic DNA was extracted with the QIAamp DNA kit from frozen aliquots of unsorted single-cell suspensions. The tumour samples consisted of non-small cell lung cancer tissue that had been surgically resected. Tissues arrived within 2 hours after resection and were immediately processed into single-cell suspensions. Tissue was broken up mechanically, digested enzymatically with DNase I, collagenase I and hyaluronidase for around 30 minutes at 37 degrees C, and then filtered and RBC-lysed. Counted from cysteine to phenylalanine, this CDR3 has 18 amino acids. Only the CDR3 region is kept as DNA, spanning 54 bases read in frame from base 1. From the germline V gene, CDR1 is MGHRA and CDR2 is YSYEKL. V lost 0 bases and J lost 9 bases, and the count of bases not matched to a germline gene is 8.

This receptor was taken from a human donor with non-small cell lung cancer. The sequenced sample consisted of lung tumor tissue. The chain couples TRBV4-1 to TRBJ2-1; 16 bases in the junction line up with TRBD2. The bases are TGCGCCAGCAGCCAAGAGGGGGGACTAGCGGGGGGGCCAGGTGAGCAGTTCTTC. The translation is CASSQEGGLAGGPGEQFF.